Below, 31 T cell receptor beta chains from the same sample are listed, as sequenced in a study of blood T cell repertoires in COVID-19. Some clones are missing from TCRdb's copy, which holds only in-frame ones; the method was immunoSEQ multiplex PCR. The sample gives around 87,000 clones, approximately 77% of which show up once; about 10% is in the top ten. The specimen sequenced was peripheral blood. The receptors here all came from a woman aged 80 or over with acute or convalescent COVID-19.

As DNA, the CDR3 is TGCGCCAGCAGCCAAGGACTAGCGGGAGCTACCTACAATGAGCAGTTCTTC. As protein: CASSQGLAGATYNEQFF. The chain joins TRBV4-3 to TRBJ2-1; TRBD2 agrees at 12 bases. There are 17 residues in the CDR3. From germline, CDR1 is LGHNA and CDR2 YSLEER. Trimming took 1 base from V and 2 from J; bases not matched to a gene: 3.

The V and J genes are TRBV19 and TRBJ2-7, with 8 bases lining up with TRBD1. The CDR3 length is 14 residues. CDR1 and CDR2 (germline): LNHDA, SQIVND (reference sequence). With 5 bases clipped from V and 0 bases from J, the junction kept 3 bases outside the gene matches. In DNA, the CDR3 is TGTGCCAGTAGTCCGGGACAGGTCTCCTACGAGCAGTACTTC. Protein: CASSPGQVSYEQYF.

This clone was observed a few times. The CDR3 DNA is TGTGCCAGTGGCGGGGGGGACTATGGCTACACCTTC. Translated: CASGGGDYGYTF. This chain joins TRBV7-2 and TRBJ1-2, with D possibly being TRBD1 (5 bases). Germline lookup yields CDR1 SGHTA and CDR2 FQGNSA. V was cut by 9 bases and J by 3 bases, with 11 bases left in between. This CDR3 comprises 12 residues.

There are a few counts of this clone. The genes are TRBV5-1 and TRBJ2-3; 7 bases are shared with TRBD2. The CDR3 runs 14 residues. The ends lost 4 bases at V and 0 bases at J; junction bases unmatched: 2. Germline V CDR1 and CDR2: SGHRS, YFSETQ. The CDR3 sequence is CASSDSGSTDTQYF. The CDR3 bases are TGCGCCAGCAGCGATAGCGGGAGCACAGATACGCAGTATTTT.

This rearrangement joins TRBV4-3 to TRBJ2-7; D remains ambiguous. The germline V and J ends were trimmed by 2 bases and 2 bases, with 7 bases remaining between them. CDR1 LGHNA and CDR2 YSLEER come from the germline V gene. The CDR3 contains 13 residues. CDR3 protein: CASSQRQTYEQYF. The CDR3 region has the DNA TGCGCCAGCAGCCAAAGACAAACCTACGAGCAGTACTTC.

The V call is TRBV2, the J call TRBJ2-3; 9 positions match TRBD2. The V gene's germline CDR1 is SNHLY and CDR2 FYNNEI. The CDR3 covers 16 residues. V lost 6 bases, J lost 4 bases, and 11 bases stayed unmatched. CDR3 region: CASRAVGLATADTQYF. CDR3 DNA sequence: TGTGCCAGCAGAGCTGTCGGACTAGCGACGGCAGATACGCAGTATTTT.

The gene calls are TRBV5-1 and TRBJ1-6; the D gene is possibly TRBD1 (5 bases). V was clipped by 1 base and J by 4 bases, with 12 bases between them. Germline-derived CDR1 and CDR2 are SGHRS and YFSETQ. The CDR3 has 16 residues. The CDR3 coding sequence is TGCGCCAGCAGCTTGACTGACGACAGTTATAATTCACCCCTCCACTTT. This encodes CASSLTDDSYNSPLHF.

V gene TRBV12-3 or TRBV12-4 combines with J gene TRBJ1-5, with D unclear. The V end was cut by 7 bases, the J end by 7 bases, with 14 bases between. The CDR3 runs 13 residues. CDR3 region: CASTPTPGQPQHF. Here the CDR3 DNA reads TGTGCCAGCACCCCCACGCCGGGGCAGCCCCAGCATTTT.

Here the CDR3 DNA reads TGTGCCAGCAGTTACGAGCGGGGGGCCGTCGATGAGCAGTTCTTC. Its protein is CASSYERGAVDEQFF. The chain uses TRBV6-5 and TRBJ2-1, with 9 bases identical to TRBD2. Unmatched junction bases numbered 7, after V lost 2 bases and J lost 8 bases. The CDR3 loop spans 15 amino acids. Germline-derived CDR1 and CDR2 are MNHEY and SVGAGI.

The CDR3 here is CASSAGTVTDTQYF. The CDR3 DNA sequence: TGTGCCAGCAGTGCCGGGACAGTGACAGATACGCAGTATTTT. The chain carries TRBV9 and TRBJ2-3; 7 bases are shared with TRBD1. The V and J ends lost 5 bases and 3 bases, in that order; junction bases with no gene match: 6. This CDR3 has 14 amino acids. Per germline, CDR1 SGDLS and CDR2 YYNGEE.

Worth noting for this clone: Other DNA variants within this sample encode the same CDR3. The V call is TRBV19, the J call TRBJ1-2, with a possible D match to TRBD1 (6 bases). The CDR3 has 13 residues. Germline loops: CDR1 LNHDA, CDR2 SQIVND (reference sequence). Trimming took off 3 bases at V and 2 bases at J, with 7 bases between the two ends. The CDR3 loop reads CASSIDRNYGYTF. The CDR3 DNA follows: TGTGCCAGTAGTATTGACAGGAACTATGGCTACACCTTC. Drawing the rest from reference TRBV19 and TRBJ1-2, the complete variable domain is DGGITQSPKYLFRKEGQNVTLSCEQNLNHDAMYWYRQDPGQGLRLIYYSQIVNDFQKGDIAEGYSVSREKKESFPLTVTSAQKNPTAFYLCASSIDRNYGYTFGSGTRLTVV.

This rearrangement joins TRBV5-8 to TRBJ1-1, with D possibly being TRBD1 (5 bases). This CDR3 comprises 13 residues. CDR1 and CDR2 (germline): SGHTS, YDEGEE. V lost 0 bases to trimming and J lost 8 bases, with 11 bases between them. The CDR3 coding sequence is TGTGCCAGCAGCTTGGCCGGGGGATCAGAAGCTTTCTTT. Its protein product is CASSLAGGSEAFF.

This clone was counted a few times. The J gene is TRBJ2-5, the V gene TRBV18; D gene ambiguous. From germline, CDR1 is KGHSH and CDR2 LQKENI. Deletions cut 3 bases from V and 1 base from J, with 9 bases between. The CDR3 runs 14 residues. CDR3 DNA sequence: TGTGCCAGCTCACCTGGAGTTTTCCAAGAGACCCAGTACTTC. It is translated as CASSPGVFQETQYF.

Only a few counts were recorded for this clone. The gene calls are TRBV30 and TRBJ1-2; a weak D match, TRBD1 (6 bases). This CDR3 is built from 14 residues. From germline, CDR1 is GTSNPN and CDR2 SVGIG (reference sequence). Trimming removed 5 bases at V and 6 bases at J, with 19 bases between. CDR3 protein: CAWEARGGYHGYTF. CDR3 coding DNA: TGTGCCTGGGAGGCCCGGGGGGGCTACCATGGCTACACCTTC. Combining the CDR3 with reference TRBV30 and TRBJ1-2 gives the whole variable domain SQTIHQWPATLVQPVGSPLSLECTVEGTSNPNLYWYRQAAGRGLQLLFYSVGIGQISSEVPQNLSASRPQDRQFILSSKKLLLSDSGFYLCAWEARGGYHGYTFGSGTRLTVV.

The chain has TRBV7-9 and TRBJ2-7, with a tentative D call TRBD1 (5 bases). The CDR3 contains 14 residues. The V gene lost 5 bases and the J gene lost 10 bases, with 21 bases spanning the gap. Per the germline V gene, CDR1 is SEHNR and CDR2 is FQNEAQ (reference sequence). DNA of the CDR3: TGTGCCAGCAGCCCACAGGCTCCCGCCGGTGTACAGTACTTC. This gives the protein CASSPQAPAGVQYF. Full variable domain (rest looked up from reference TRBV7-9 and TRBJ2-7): DTGVSQNPRHKITKRGQNVTFRCDPISEHNRLYWYRQTLGQGPEFLTYFQNEAQLEKSRLLSDRFSAERPKGSFSTLEIQRTEQGDSAMYLCASSPQAPAGVQYFGPGTRLTVT.

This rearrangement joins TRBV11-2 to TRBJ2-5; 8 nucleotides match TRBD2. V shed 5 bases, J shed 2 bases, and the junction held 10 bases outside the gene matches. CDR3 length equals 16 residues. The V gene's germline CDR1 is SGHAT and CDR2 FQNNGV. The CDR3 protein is CASSPGVRGGQETQYF. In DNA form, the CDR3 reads TGTGCCAGCAGCCCGGGGGTACGGGGGGGGCAAGAGACCCAGTACTTC.

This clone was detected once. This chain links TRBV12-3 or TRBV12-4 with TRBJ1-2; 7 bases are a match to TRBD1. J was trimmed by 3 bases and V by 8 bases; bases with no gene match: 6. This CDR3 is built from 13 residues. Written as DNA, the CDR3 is TGTGCCAGCCGAAGACAGGGAGACTATGGCTACACCTTC. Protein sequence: CASRRQGDYGYTF.

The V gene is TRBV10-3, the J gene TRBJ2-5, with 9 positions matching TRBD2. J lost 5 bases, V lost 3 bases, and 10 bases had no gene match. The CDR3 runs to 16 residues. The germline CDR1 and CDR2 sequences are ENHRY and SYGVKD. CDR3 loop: CAISDKVSGGTETQYF. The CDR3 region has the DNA TGTGCCATCAGTGATAAGGTCAGCGGGGGGACGGAGACCCAGTACTTC.

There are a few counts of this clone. CDR3 sequence (DNA): TGTGCCAGCAGTCCGACTAGCGCAGGTGAGCAGTTCTTC. Its protein is CASSPTSAGEQFF. The gene calls are TRBV27 and TRBJ2-1; 8 bases fit TRBD2. V lost 5 bases and J lost 9; bases outside the gene matches: 6. The CDR3 is made up of 13 amino acids. CDR1 is MNHEY and CDR2 is SMNVEV in the germline V gene (reference sequence).

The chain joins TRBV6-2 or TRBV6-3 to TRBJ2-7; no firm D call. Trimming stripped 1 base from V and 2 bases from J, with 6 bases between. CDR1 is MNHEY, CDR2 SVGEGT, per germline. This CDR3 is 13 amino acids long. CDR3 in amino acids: CASSYYRTYEQYF. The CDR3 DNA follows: TGTGCCAGCAGTTACTACAGAACCTACGAGCAGTACTTC.

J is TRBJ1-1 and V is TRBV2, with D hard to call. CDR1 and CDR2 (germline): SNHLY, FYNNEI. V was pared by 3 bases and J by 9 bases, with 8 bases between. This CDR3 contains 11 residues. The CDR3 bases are TGTGCCAGCAGTGAGGGCAGCAAAGCTTTCTTT. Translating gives CASSEGSKAFF.

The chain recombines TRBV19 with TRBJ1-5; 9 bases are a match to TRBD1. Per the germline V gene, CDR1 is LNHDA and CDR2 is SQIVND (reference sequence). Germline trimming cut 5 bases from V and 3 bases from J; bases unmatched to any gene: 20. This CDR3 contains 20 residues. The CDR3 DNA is TGTGCCAGTAGTGCCCTCCCGGGTCTCCGGACAGGGGATCTCAATCAGCCCCAGCATTTT. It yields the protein CASSALPGLRTGDLNQPQHF. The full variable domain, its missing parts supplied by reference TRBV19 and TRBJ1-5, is DGGITQSPKYLFRKEGQNVTLSCEQNLNHDAMYWYRQDPGQGLRLIYYSQIVNDFQKGDIAEGYSVSREKKESFPLTVTSAQKNPTAFYLCASSALPGLRTGDLNQPQHFGDGTRLSIL.

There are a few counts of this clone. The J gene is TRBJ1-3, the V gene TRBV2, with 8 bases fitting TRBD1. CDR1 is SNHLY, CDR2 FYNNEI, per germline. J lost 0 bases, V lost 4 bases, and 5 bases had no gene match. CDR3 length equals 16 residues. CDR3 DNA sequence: TGTGCCAGCAGTGTCCACACAGGGGGCTCTGGAAACACCATATATTTT. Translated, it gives CASSVHTGGSGNTIYF.

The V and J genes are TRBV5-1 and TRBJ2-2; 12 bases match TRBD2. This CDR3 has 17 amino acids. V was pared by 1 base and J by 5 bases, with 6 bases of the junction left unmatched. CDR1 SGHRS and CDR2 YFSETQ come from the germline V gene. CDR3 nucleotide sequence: TGCGCCAGCAGCTTGAGGCTAGCGGGGGGGCCTACCGGGGAGCTGTTTTTT. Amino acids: CASSLRLAGGPTGELFF.

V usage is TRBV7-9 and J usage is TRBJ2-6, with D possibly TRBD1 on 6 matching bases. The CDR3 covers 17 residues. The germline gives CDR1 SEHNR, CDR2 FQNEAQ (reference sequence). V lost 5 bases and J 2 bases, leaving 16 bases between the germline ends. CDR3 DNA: TGTGCCAGCAGCCAAGTGGGCAGGGGCCCTGGGGCCAACGTCCTGACTTTC. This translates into CASSQVGRGPGANVLTF.

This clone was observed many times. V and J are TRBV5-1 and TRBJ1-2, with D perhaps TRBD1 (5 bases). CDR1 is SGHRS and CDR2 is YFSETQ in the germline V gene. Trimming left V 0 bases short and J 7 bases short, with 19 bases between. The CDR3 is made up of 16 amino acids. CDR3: CASSLGSGPGGIGYTF. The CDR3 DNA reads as TGCGCCAGCAGCTTGGGTTCAGGGCCGGGGGGAATTGGCTACACCTTC.

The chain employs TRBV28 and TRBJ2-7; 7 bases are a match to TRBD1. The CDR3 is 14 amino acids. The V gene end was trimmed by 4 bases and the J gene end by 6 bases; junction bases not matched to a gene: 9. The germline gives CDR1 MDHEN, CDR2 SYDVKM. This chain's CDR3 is CASSSDATGREQYF. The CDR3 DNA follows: TGTGCCAGCAGTTCAGACGCGACAGGGCGCGAGCAGTACTTC.

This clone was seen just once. CDR3 amino acids: CASDPREGSSNEQYF. CDR3 DNA sequence: TGTGCCAGCGACCCCCGGGAGGGTTCATCTAACGAGCAGTACTTC. The gene calls are TRBV6-5 and TRBJ2-7; 8 nucleotides match TRBD2. Germline V CDR1 and CDR2: MNHEY, SVGAGI. This CDR3 has 15 amino acids. Trimming at V came to 8 bases and at J to 5 bases, leaving 14 bases not matched to a gene.

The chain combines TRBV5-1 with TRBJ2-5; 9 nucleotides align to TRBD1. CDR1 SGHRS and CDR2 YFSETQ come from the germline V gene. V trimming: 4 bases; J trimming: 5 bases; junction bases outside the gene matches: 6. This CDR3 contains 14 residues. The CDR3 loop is CASSEGQGFETQYF. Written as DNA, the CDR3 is TGCGCCAGCAGCGAGGGACAGGGTTTCGAGACCCAGTACTTC.

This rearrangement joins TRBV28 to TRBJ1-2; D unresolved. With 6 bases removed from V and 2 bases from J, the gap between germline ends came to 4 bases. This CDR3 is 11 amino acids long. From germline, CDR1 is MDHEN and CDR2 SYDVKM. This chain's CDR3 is CASRTNYGYTF. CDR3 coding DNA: TGTGCCAGCAGAACAAACTATGGCTACACCTTC.

Written as DNA, the CDR3 is TGTGCCAGTAAAGAACAGGGGGATTGGAACACTGAAGCTTTCTTT. Translated, it gives CASKEQGDWNTEAFF. The chain uses TRBV19 and TRBJ1-1; 8 bases are shared with TRBD1. Trimming removed 7 bases from V and 1 base from J; junction bases left unmatched: 8. Germline V gives CDR1 LNHDA, CDR2 SQIVND (reference sequence). The CDR3 has 15 residues.